These T cell receptor beta chains were read from a single sample in a study of blood T cell repertoires in COVID-19. Method: immunoSEQ multiplex PCR; TCRdb's copy keeps in-frame clones and lacks some. Here the sample spans about 43,000 clones, about 90% being singletons. The sample comprised peripheral blood. The source of these receptors is a woman older than 75 with active COVID-19. The CDR3 runs from the conserved cysteine through the conserved F or W. D genes are given only for firm matches. Size values are once, few and many counts, or a class for expanded clones, and some rows have none.

D gene | J gene | clone size | V gene | CDR3 DNA | CDR3 protein
. | TRBJ1-1 | . | TRBV11-2 | TGTGCCAGCAGCTTAGGAACAGCGAACACTGAAGCTTTCTTT | CASSLGTANTEAFF
. | TRBJ1-5 | . | TRBV3-1/TRBV3-2 | TGTGCCAGCAGCCAAAAAGGGGGAAGCAATCAGCCCCAGCATTTT | CASSQKGGSNQPQHF
. | TRBJ1-2 | . | TRBV1 | TGCACCAGCAGCCTAGCAGATCCCCTCTATGGCTACACCTTC | CTSSLADPLYGYTF
TRBD2 | TRBJ2-3 | . | TRBV28 | TGTGCCAGCAGATTAGGACTAGCGGGGGGCACAGATACGCAGTATTTT | CASRLGLAGGTDTQYF
. | TRBJ1-2 | . | TRBV5-6 | TGTGCCAGCAGCTTGGGTGTAGGGGGAATAAAGGTTGGCTACACCTTC | CASSLGVGGIKVGYTF
. | TRBJ2-4 | . | TRBV19 | TGTGCCAGTAGTATAGTTGCGGGACTGAACATTCAGTACTTC | CASSIVAGLNIQYF
TRBD1 | TRBJ2-7 | . | TRBV27 | TGTGCCAGCAGTCGCGCCCGGGACAGGGGCGAGCAGTACTTC | CASSRARDRGEQYF
. | TRBJ2-5 | . | TRBV27 | TGTGCCAGCAGTCCTCAACTAAGAGGGGAGACCCAGTACTTC | CASSPQLRGETQYF
. | TRBJ2-2 | . | TRBV24-1 | TGTGCCACCAGTGATTTCCCTGTAGGGGGAGCCCGTGGCACCGGGGAGCTGTTTTTT | CATSDFPVGGARGTGELFF
. | TRBJ1-1 | . | TRBV14 | TGTGCCAGCAGCCAAGAGGGAGGATGGTACACTGAAGCTTTCTTT | CASSQEGGWYTEAFF
TRBD2 | TRBJ2-3 | . | TRBV4-3 | TGCGCCAGCAGCCATTCCCTTGGCGGGGGTGGCACAGATACGCAGTATTTT | CASSHSLGGGGTDTQYF
. | TRBJ1-1 | . | TRBV7-9 | TGTGCCAGCAGCTTCAATGTTAGAGTAACCGACACTGAAGCTTTCTTT | CASSFNVRVTDTEAFF
TRBD2 | TRBJ2-5 | . | TRBV7-2 | TGTGCCAGCAGCTTAATGTCGGGGCGGCTAGCGGGGGCCCAAGAGACCCAGTACTTC | CASSLMSGRLAGAQETQYF
. | TRBJ2-3 | once | TRBV12-3/TRBV12-4 | TGTGCCAGCAGTTTAGGAGAAACAGATACGCAGTATTTT | CASSLGETDTQYF
. | TRBJ2-1 | once | TRBV5-1 | TGCGCCAGCAGCCGGGACTTTTCCTACAATGAGCAGTTCTTC | CASSRDFSYNEQFF
. | TRBJ2-3 | . | TRBV28 | TGTGCCAGCCCCTTAGCCTTTGCTAGGTACGTTAGCACAGATACGCAGTATTTT | CASPLAFARYVSTDTQYF
. | TRBJ2-2 | . | TRBV2 | TGTGCCAGCAGACACACAACCGCGAACACCGGGGAGCTGTTTTTT | CASRHTTANTGELFF
. | TRBJ1-6 | . | TRBV2 | TGTGCCAGCGGGCAGACAAACTATAATTCACCCCTCCACTTT | CASGQTNYNSPLHF
. | TRBJ2-5 | . | TRBV28 | TGTGCCAGCAGTTTACGAGCCGGGGGGCTTAAGGAGACCCAGTACTTC | CASSLRAGGLKETQYF
TRBD1 | TRBJ2-3 | . | TRBV6-1 | TGTGCCAGCAGTGAAGTTCCAGGGGGCCTCACAGATACGCAGTATTTT | CASSEVPGGLTDTQYF
. | TRBJ2-7 | . | TRBV5-8 | TGTGCCAGCAGCCGGGAAAAAGCAGTCTCCTACGAGCAGTACTTC | CASSREKAVSYEQYF
. | TRBJ2-1 | . | TRBV7-2 | TGTGCCAGCAGCCTACCTGACAATGAGCAGTTCTTC | CASSLPDNEQFF